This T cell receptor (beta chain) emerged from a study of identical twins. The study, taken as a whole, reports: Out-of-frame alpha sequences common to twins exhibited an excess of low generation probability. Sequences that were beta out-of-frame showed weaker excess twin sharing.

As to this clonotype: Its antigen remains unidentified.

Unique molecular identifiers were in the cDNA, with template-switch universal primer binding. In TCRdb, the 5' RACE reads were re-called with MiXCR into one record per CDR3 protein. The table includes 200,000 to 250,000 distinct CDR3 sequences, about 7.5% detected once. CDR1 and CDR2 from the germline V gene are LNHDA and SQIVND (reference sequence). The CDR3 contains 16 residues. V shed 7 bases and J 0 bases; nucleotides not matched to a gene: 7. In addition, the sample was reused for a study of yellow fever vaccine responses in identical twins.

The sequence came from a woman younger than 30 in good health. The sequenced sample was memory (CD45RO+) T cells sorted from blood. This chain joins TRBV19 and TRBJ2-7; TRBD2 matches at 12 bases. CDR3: CASTRLAGDPSYEQYF. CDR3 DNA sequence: TGTGCCAGTACCAGACTAGCGGGGGATCCCTCCTACGAGCAGTACTTC.